These 14 T cell receptor beta chains share one sample of origin, sequenced in a study of human CD8 memory T cell subsets. It was UMI-labeled 5' RACE by which the TCR beta libraries were made. TCRdb re-called the 5' RACE reads and catalogs CDR3 proteins one per entry, DNA excluded. In all, the sample yields 5,000 to 7,500 distinct CDR3 sequences. Sequencing was performed on CD8+ effector memory T cells (TEM) sorted from PBMCs. Subset reported: effector memory CD8 T cells, CCR7- CD45RO+ CD95+. The origin of the receptors is a human donor in good health.

V gene TRBV6-6 combines with J gene TRBJ1-1; TCRdb designates TRBD1, a call that cannot be tested without DNA. This CDR3 contains 14 residues. The germline V gene encodes CDR1 MNHNY and CDR2 SVGAGI (reference sequence). The chain's CDR3 is CASSYQDRATKAFF.

The V call is TRBV20-1, the J call TRBJ1-1. Germline V lookup: CDR1 DFQATT, CDR2 SNEGSKA (reference sequence). This CDR3 is built from 14 residues. CDR3: CSARPRHANTEAFF.

The chain couples TRBV5-1 to TRBJ2-5; TCRdb proposes TRBD1, but this gene call is untestable without DNA. Germline V lookup: CDR1 SGHRS, CDR2 YFSETQ. The CDR3 covers 15 residues. The CDR3: CASSLYGGRGETQYF.

The CDR3 reads CASRDTSYNEQFF. The chain joins TRBV6-6 to TRBJ2-1; TCRdb's D gene call, TRBD1, goes unchecked for lack of DNA. This CDR3 spans 13 amino acids. CDR1 and CDR2 from the germline V gene are MNHNY and SVGAGI (reference sequence).

V and J are TRBV20-1 and TRBJ2-1; the D gene TCRdb calls, TRBD1, cannot be checked with no DNA. The CDR3 covers 16 residues. CDR1 DFQATT and CDR2 SNEGSKA come from the germline V gene (reference sequence). The CDR3 spells CSARDPGRRVYNEQFF.

The chain combines TRBV2 with TRBJ2-7; lacking DNA, the TRBD1 call made by TCRdb goes unchecked. Per germline, CDR1 SNHLY and CDR2 FYNNEI. The CDR3 consists of 14 residues. The CDR3 region is CASNPRDTSYEQYF. The full variable domain, completed using reference TRBV2 and TRBJ2-7, is EPEVTQTPSHQVTQMGQEVILRCVPISNHLYFYWYRQILGQKVEFLVSFYNNEISEKSEIFDDQFSVERPDGSNFTLKIRSTKLEDSAMYFCASNPRDTSYEQYFGPGTRLTVT.

The chain uses TRBV6-2 or TRBV6-3 and TRBJ2-3; TCRdb proposes TRBD2, but this gene call is untestable without DNA. Germline loops: CDR1 MNHEY, CDR2 SVGEGT. The CDR3 covers 17 residues. CDR3 in amino acids: CASSSTTSGGPKDTQYF.

This clonotype registers medium-sized (0.01 to 0.1%) by frequency. This chain links TRBV30 with TRBJ1-5; TCRdb designates TRBD1, a call that cannot be tested without DNA. This CDR3 is built from 15 residues. CDR1 and CDR2 from the germline V gene are GTSNPN and SVGIG (reference sequence). CDR3 region: CAWSLAGGGNQPQHF.

Considering frequency, this clonotype is medium-sized. The chain has TRBV20-1 and TRBJ2-7; the TRBD1 assignment by TCRdb is unverifiable without DNA. CDR3 length: 15 amino acids. Germline assignment: CDR1 DFQATT and CDR2 SNEGSKA (reference sequence). The CDR3 loop reads CSARDPAGGFYEQYF.

The chain combines TRBV18 with TRBJ1-1. The CDR3 spans 14 residues. CDR1 is KGHSH, CDR2 LQKENI, per germline. The CDR3 reads CASSPISRGPEAFF. Combining the CDR3 with reference TRBV18 and TRBJ1-1 gives the whole variable domain NAGVMQNPRHLVRRRGQEARLRCSPMKGHSHVYWYRQLPEEGLKFMVYLQKENIIDESGMPKERFSAEFPKEGPSILRIQQVVRGDSAAYFCASSPISRGPEAFFGQGTRLTVV.

This chain links TRBV29-1 with TRBJ2-2. The germline gives CDR1 SQVTM, CDR2 ANQGSEA. The CDR3 has 12 residues. The CDR3 protein is CSVVAGTGELFF.

The chain links TRBV4-1 to TRBJ1-1; checking the TCRdb D call of TRBD1 is not possible without DNA. This CDR3 region has 19 residues. The V gene's germline CDR1 is MGHRA and CDR2 YSYEKL. The CDR3: CASSPPRGGVINRNTEAFF.

The CDR3 loop reads CASSPPTGAIYEQYF. The rearrangement links TRBV28 to TRBJ2-7; TCRdb lists TRBD1, though no DNA is available to test this call. Germline V gene sequence: CDR1 MDHEN, CDR2 SYDVKM. This CDR3 contains 15 residues.

This sequence joins TRBV10-1 and TRBJ1-6; there is no DNA to check the TCRdb D call of TRBD1. The CDR3 consists of 13 residues. Germline loops: CDR1 WNHNN, CDR2 SYGVQD (reference sequence). The CDR3 region is CASRGRENSPLHF.